Presented here are 28 T cell receptor beta chains from one specimen sequenced in a study of cytomegalovirus exposure and HLA in healthy donors. Only in-frame clones appear in the TCRdb table, and some are missing; sequencing was by immunoSEQ multiplex PCR. This sample has about 56,000 clones, with 80% to 90% found just once. The specimen was PBMCs. The receptor source for this set is a young woman in good health and CMV-seronegative.

The V call is TRBV6-5, the J call TRBJ1-1; D not certain. Germline V CDR1 and CDR2: MNHEY, SVGAGI. The V and J ends lost 6 bases and 1 base respectively, with 6 bases between them. The CDR3 is made up of 12 amino acids. The CDR3 here is CASSGGNTEAFF. The CDR3 bases are TGTGCCAGCAGCGGAGGGAACACTGAAGCTTTCTTT.

CDR3 DNA: TGTGCCAGTAGTTTCGCAGGGATTAATGAAAAACTGTTTTTT. It specifies CASSFAGINEKLFF. The chain combines TRBV19 with TRBJ1-4; tentative D call: TRBD1 (5 bases). Deletions cut 5 bases from V and 4 bases from J, with 11 bases between. CDR1 is LNHDA and CDR2 is SQIVND in the germline V gene (reference sequence). The CDR3 contains 14 residues.

The chain combines TRBV9 with TRBJ1-2; TRBD1 matches at 9 bases. The germline V gene has CDR1 SGDLS and CDR2 YYNGEE. Germline trimming cut 0 bases from V and 8 bases from J; bases unmatched to any gene: 8. CDR3 length: 15 residues. CDR3 residues: CASSVDIQGARGYTF. The CDR3 coding sequence is TGTGCCAGCAGCGTAGATATACAGGGGGCGCGCGGCTACACCTTC.

This chain uses TRBV15 with TRBJ2-1; D call uncertain. CDR3 length equals 12 residues. V lost 0 bases, J lost 14 bases, and 11 bases lay in between. CDR1 LNHNV and CDR2 YYDKDF come from the germline V gene (reference sequence). CDR3 nucleotide sequence: TGTGCCACCAGCAGAGATAGCTATGTGAAGTTCTTC. Its translation is CATSRDSYVKFF. The full variable domain, completed using reference TRBV15 and TRBJ2-1, is DAMVIQNPRYQVTQFGKPVTLSCSQTLNHNVMYWYQQKSSQAPKLLFHYYDKDFNNEADTPDNFQSRRPNTSFCFLDIRSPGLGDTAMYLCATSRDSYVKFFGPGTRLTVL.

The J gene is TRBJ2-3, the V gene TRBV9, with a tentative D call TRBD1 (6 bases). The CDR3 extends over 15 amino acids. Germline values: CDR1 SGDLS, CDR2 YYNGEE. The V gene lost 4 bases and the J gene lost 2 bases, with 14 bases spanning the gap. For the CDR3, the DNA is TGTGCCAGCAGCCCCCGGACAGTTCTCACAGATACGCAGTATTTT. This translates into CASSPRTVLTDTQYF.

The chain couples TRBV11-1 to TRBJ1-2; 7 bases are a match to TRBD1. Trimming at V came to 4 bases and at J to 8 bases, leaving 13 bases not matched to a gene. The V gene's germline CDR1 is SGHAT and CDR2 FQDESV (reference sequence). This CDR3 comprises 15 residues. CDR3 loop: CASSSTGATLGGYTF. Written as DNA, the CDR3 is TGTGCCAGCAGCTCAACAGGGGCGACCCTCGGGGGCTACACCTTC.

The V and J genes are TRBV5-4 and TRBJ2-7; D is perhaps TRBD1 (6 bases). Germline V gives CDR1 SGHNT, CDR2 YYREEE (reference sequence). The CDR3 is 14 residues long. Trimming left V 4 bases short and J 0 bases short, with 11 bases between. The CDR3 reads CASSPGENSYEQYF. In nucleotides, the CDR3 is TGTGCCAGCAGCCCAGGGGAGAACTCCTACGAGCAGTACTTC.

Judged by abundance, this clone is medium-sized. The chain couples TRBV2 to TRBJ1-2, with TRBD1 matching 10 bases. Germline values: CDR1 SNHLY, CDR2 FYNNEI. The CDR3 covers 13 residues. The junction had 4 bases not matched to a gene; V was cut back by 6 bases and J by 6 bases. The CDR3 here is CASRHGQGDGYTF. The CDR3 DNA is TGTGCCAGCAGGCACGGACAGGGGGATGGCTACACCTTC.

The chain recombines TRBV14 with TRBJ2-3; the match to TRBD2 covers 11 bases. CDR1 is SGHDN and CDR2 is FVKESK in the germline V gene. This CDR3 contains 16 residues. V shed 6 bases, J shed 2 bases, and the junction held 7 bases outside the gene matches. In DNA, the CDR3 is TGTGCCAGCAGGTCCGGGACTAGCGGTTTCACAGATACGCAGTATTTT. Amino acid sequence: CASRSGTSGFTDTQYF. The variable domain in full, with the rest retrieved from reference TRBV14 and TRBJ2-3, is EAGVTQFPSHSVIEKGQTVTLRCDPISGHDNLYWYRRVMGKEIKFLLHFVKESKQDESGMPNNRFLAERTGGTYSTLKVQPAELEDSGVYFCASRSGTSGFTDTQYFGPGTRLTVL.

The CDR3 sequence is CSVSGSPTDTQYF. The CDR3 nucleotides are TGCAGCGTCTCCGGGTCCCCCACAGATACGCAGTATTTT. The chain joins TRBV29-1 to TRBJ2-3; D ambiguous. The germline V gene encodes CDR1 SQVTM and CDR2 ANQGSEA. The CDR3 extends over 13 amino acids. V was cut by 6 bases and J by 2 bases, with 12 bases left in between.

The chain recombines TRBV5-1 with TRBJ1-2, with no clear D. CDR1 SGHRS and CDR2 YFSETQ come from the germline V gene. Trimming removed 0 bases from V and 8 bases from J, with 8 bases in between. This CDR3 region has 12 residues. In DNA form, the CDR3 reads TGCGCCAGCAGCTTGGGAGTGTCGGGCTACACCTTC. Protein: CASSLGVSGYTF.

V gene TRBV2 combines with J gene TRBJ2-5, with D hard to call. Germline CDR1 SNHLY, CDR2 FYNNEI. This CDR3 has 14 residues. With 1 base removed from V and 3 bases from J, the gap between germline ends came to 9 bases. Here the CDR3 DNA reads TGTGCCAGCAGTGAAGTTACAACTAAAGAGACCCAGTACTTC. Translation gives CASSEVTTKETQYF. The full variable domain, rest sourced from reference TRBV2 and TRBJ2-5, is EPEVTQTPSHQVTQMGQEVILRCVPISNHLYFYWYRQILGQKVEFLVSFYNNEISEKSEIFDDQFSVERPDGSNFTLKIRSTKLEDSAMYFCASSEVTTKETQYFGPGTRLLVL.

The chain recombines TRBV2 with TRBJ2-5, with 7 bases aligning to TRBD2. V was pared by 3 bases and J by 0 bases, with 4 bases of the junction left unmatched. CDR1 is SNHLY, CDR2 FYNNEI, per germline. The CDR3 totals 15 residues. This CDR3 reads CASSDRRGYQETQYF. The CDR3, as DNA: TGTGCCAGCAGTGACCGGCGGGGGTACCAAGAGACCCAGTACTTC.

The V and J genes are TRBV19 and TRBJ2-1; TRBD1 might be the D (6 bases). Germline V gene lookup returns CDR1 LNHDA and CDR2 SQIVND (reference sequence). Trimming pared 9 bases from V and 5 bases from J, leaving 26 bases between. The length of the CDR3 is 17 residues. CDR3 amino acids: CASTMRGRGLFDNEQFF. The CDR3 DNA follows: TGTGCCAGCACTATGAGGGGGAGAGGGCTATTCGACAATGAGCAGTTCTTC.

This chain joins TRBV15 and TRBJ1-1; a possible D gene is TRBD1 (5 bases). The CDR3 is 15 amino acids. Trimming left V 2 bases short and J 1 base short, with 11 bases between. In germline, CDR1 is LNHNV, CDR2 YYDKDF (reference sequence). The CDR3 spells CATSRPGLQNTEAFF. CDR3 DNA sequence: TGTGCCACCAGCAGACCGGGACTGCAGAACACTGAAGCTTTCTTT.

The chain joins TRBV6-5 to TRBJ2-7, with a weak D call TRBD2 (5 bases). V was trimmed by 0 bases and J by 2 bases, leaving 14 bases between them. Germline-derived CDR1 and CDR2 are MNHEY and SVGAGI. This CDR3 has 16 residues. The CDR3 DNA reads as TGTGCCAGCAGTTACTCACCCCCTGCGAGGGCCTACGAGCAGTACTTC. Residues: CASSYSPPARAYEQYF.

The chain recombines TRBV2 with TRBJ2-3; TRBD1 matches at 8 bases. Germline loops: CDR1 SNHLY, CDR2 FYNNEI. CDR3 length equals 15 residues. V was clipped by 5 bases and J by 2 bases; unmatched bases: 6. DNA for the CDR3: TGTGCCAGCAGTTACAGGGGGGCCTACACAGATACGCAGTATTTT. The encoded protein is CASSYRGAYTDTQYF.

This chain uses TRBV4-2 with TRBJ1-2, with D unclear. CDR1 is LGHNA and CDR2 is YNFKEQ in the germline V gene. The CDR3 has 17 amino acids. The V and J ends lost 1 base and 8 bases respectively, with 23 bases between them. The CDR3 DNA is TGTGCCAGCAGCCAAGTCGAGATCGGAGGAATGCTTCGGGGCTACACCTTC. This encodes CASSQVEIGGMLRGYTF.

J is TRBJ1-5 and V is TRBV6-5; 9 bases line up with TRBD1. CDR1 is MNHEY, CDR2 SVGAGI, per germline. CDR3 length: 15 residues. V lost 5 bases to trimming and J lost 5 bases; unmatched junction nucleotides: 7. As DNA, the CDR3 is TGTGCCAGCAGTCCTACCTGGACAGGGGATCAGCCCCAGCATTTT. It translates to CASSPTWTGDQPQHF.

This clone was counted a single time. This chain links TRBV2 with TRBJ2-2, with D perhaps TRBD1 (6 bases). V was trimmed by 6 bases and J by 6 bases, leaving 14 bases between them. This CDR3 has 14 amino acids. The V gene's germline CDR1 is SNHLY and CDR2 FYNNEI. The CDR3 bases are TGTGCCAGCAGAGGGGACATTGTCGCCGGGGAGCTGTTTTTT. Its protein is CASRGDIVAGELFF.

Turning to this clone: The junction departs from the called germline gene at one end, perhaps through a read error. V is TRBV7-7 and J is TRBJ1-3, with a tentative D call TRBD1 (5 bases). Germline values: CDR1 SSHAT, CDR2 FNYEAQ (reference sequence). The length of the CDR3 is 14 residues. The CDR3 is CASSTGLSGNTIYF. DNA for the CDR3: TGTGCTAGCAGCACGGGACTCTCTGGAAACACCATATATTTT.

The chain links TRBV10-3 to TRBJ2-3; 8 bases are a match to TRBD2. Germline assignment: CDR1 ENHRY and CDR2 SYGVKD. Losses at the gene ends were 7 bases for V and 1 base for J; bases not matched to a gene: 7. CDR3 length: 15 amino acids. CDR3 region: CAITNSGVGTDTQYF. The CDR3 region has the DNA TGTGCCATCACCAATAGCGGGGTGGGCACAGATACGCAGTATTTT.

The chain couples TRBV5-4 to TRBJ2-2; D remains ambiguous. The CDR3 runs 14 residues. Germline CDR1 SGHNT, CDR2 YYREEE (reference sequence). V lost 1 base and J 0 bases, leaving 4 bases between the germline ends. In DNA form, the CDR3 reads TGTGCCAGCAGCTTGCTATCGAACACCGGGGAGCTGTTTTTT. It codes for CASSLLSNTGELFF. The whole variable domain, filled in from reference TRBV5-4 and TRBJ2-2, reads ETGVTQSPTHLIKTRGQQVTLRCSSQSGHNTVSWYQQALGQGPQFIFQYYREEENGRGNFPPRFSGLQFPNYSSELNVNALELDDSALYLCASSLLSNTGELFFGEGSRLTVL.

V and J are TRBV2 and TRBJ2-1; D is ambiguous. The CDR3 totals 14 residues. V dropped 6 bases and J dropped 9 bases, with 18 bases sitting between them. Per the germline V gene, CDR1 is SNHLY and CDR2 is FYNNEI. CDR3 region: CASSQSMAPREQFF. The DNA for the CDR3 is TGTGCCAGCAGCCAGTCGATGGCTCCCCGTGAGCAGTTCTTC.

This clone is a singleton in its sample. The chain uses TRBV27 and TRBJ2-6, with TRBD2 identical over 11 bases. Losses at the gene ends were 3 bases for V and 9 bases for J; bases not matched to a gene: 22. Germline V CDR1 and CDR2: MNHEY, SMNVEV (reference sequence). This CDR3 has 21 residues. CDR3 coding DNA: TGTGCCAGCAGTTTTATGCTAGCGGGAGGAGGGGTCCGAGCGGCCCTCAACGTCCTGACTTTC. Amino acids: CASSFMLAGGGVRAALNVLTF. The whole variable domain, remainder taken from reference TRBV27 and TRBJ2-6, is EAQVTQNPRYLITVTGKKLTVTCSQNMNHEYMSWYRQDPGLGLRQIYYSMNVEVTDKGDVPEGYKVSRKEKRNFPLILESPSPNQTSLYFCASSFMLAGGGVRAALNVLTFGAGSRLTVL.

This clone was detected once. The CDR3 here is CASTLGTSGIYEQYF. The CDR3, as DNA: TGCGCCAGCACTCTAGGGACTAGCGGGATCTACGAGCAGTACTTC. This chain uses TRBV5-1 with TRBJ2-7, with TRBD2 matching over 13 bases. This CDR3 is built from 15 residues. The V segment lost 6 bases and the J segment 3 bases; nucleotides outside the gene matches: 6. Germline loops: CDR1 SGHRS, CDR2 YFSETQ.

As concerns this clone: This sample includes further DNA sequences coding for the same CDR3. The V gene is TRBV2, the J gene TRBJ1-2; D not resolved. Germline CDR1 SNHLY, CDR2 FYNNEI. The CDR3 totals 12 residues. Trimming took off 0 bases at V and 6 bases at J, with 5 bases between the two ends. This CDR3 reads CASSEARNGYTF. In nucleotides, the CDR3 is TGTGCCAGCAGTGAAGCGCGTAATGGCTACACCTTC.

Only one count was recorded for this clone. The chain recombines TRBV9 with TRBJ1-5; TRBD1 might be the D (5 bases). The germline V and J ends were trimmed by 0 bases and 1 base, with 8 bases remaining between them. Germline V gene sequence: CDR1 SGDLS, CDR2 YYNGEE. The CDR3 loop spans 15 amino acids. CDR3 loop: CASSVGGRSNQPQHF. The DNA for the CDR3 is TGTGCCAGCAGCGTAGGGGGCCGGAGCAATCAGCCCCAGCATTTT.